Following are 24 T cell receptor beta chains from one sample sequenced in a study of beta chain features in type 1 diabetes. Study results and caveats: TCRB CDR3s from Type 1 diabetes patients were moderately but significantly shorter in all four CD4+ subsets.

These TCRs are of unknown antigen specificity. cDNA synthesis used the whole RNA isolate, giving expressed TCRB sequences. Sequenced by immunoSEQ multiplex PCR; TCRdb stores in-frame clones only, minus some. There are 300,000 to 350,000 clones in the sample; approximately 10% occur only once, and less than 1.2% lies in the top ten. The specimen sequenced was central memory CD4+ T cells from blood. The receptors shown here come from a man aged 30 to 39 with type 1 diabetes.

J is TRBJ1-1 and V is TRBV10-3; D is uncertain. Germline loops: CDR1 ENHRY, CDR2 SYGVKD. This CDR3 contains 13 residues. V lost 3 bases to trimming and J lost 5 bases, with 10 bases between them. CDR3 DNA sequence: TGTGCCATCAGTGAAGTTGAGAAGACTGAAGCTTTCTTT. Protein: CAISEVEKTEAFF.

This clone was seen only a few times. V usage is TRBV9 and J usage is TRBJ2-3, with 15 bases matching TRBD2. Germline-derived CDR1 and CDR2 are SGDLS and YYNGEE. J gave up 2 bases and V 2 bases, and 3 bases lay outside the gene matches. The CDR3 spans 17 residues. The CDR3 DNA is TGTGCCAGCAGCGTGGGGACTAGCGGGGGGAACACAGATACGCAGTATTTT. Translating it yields CASSVGTSGGNTDTQYF.

V gene TRBV7-9 combines with J gene TRBJ1-5, with D possibly TRBD1 on 6 matching bases. This CDR3 contains 15 residues. The V end lost 3 bases, the J end lost 3 bases, and 12 bases lay between the germline ends. The germline V gene encodes CDR1 SEHNR and CDR2 FQNEAQ (reference sequence). The CDR3 protein is CASSLGAKDNQPQHF. The CDR3 nucleotides are TGTGCCAGCAGCTTGGGGGCTAAGGACAATCAGCCCCAGCATTTT.

This clone has just a few counts. J is TRBJ2-3 and V is TRBV7-9; 7 bases agree with TRBD1. Germline-derived CDR1 and CDR2 are SEHNR and FQNEAQ (reference sequence). This CDR3 is 17 amino acids long. V lost 4 bases to trimming and J lost 2 bases; unmatched junction nucleotides: 12. DNA of the CDR3: TGTGCCAGCAGCTCCCCACCGGGACAGTCTATCACAGATACGCAGTATTTT. It specifies CASSSPPGQSITDTQYF.

This clone was observed a few times. The chain recombines TRBV7-9 with TRBJ2-1, with TRBD1 matching over 7 bases. The trim removed 4 bases at V and 4 bases at J, leaving 1 base unmatched. CDR3 length equals 13 residues. The V gene's germline CDR1 is SEHNR and CDR2 FQNEAQ (reference sequence). The CDR3 loop reads CASSSGGYNEQFF. CDR3 DNA sequence: TGTGCCAGCAGCTCAGGGGGTTACAATGAGCAGTTCTTC.

This chain connects TRBV2 to TRBJ2-5; TRBD2 aligns across 12 bases. J was trimmed by 3 bases and V by 8 bases; bases with no gene match: 4. This CDR3 comprises 14 residues. Per germline, CDR1 SNHLY and CDR2 FYNNEI. The CDR3 DNA is TGTGCCAGCGGGAGACTAGCGGGGGAAGAGACCCAGTACTTC. It encodes CASGRLAGEETQYF.

In its sample, this clone was seen many times. The rearrangement links TRBV11-2 to TRBJ2-5; D might be TRBD2 (6 bases). V was cut by 5 bases and J by 3 bases, with 10 bases left in between. CDR1 is SGHAT, CDR2 FQNNGV, per germline. The CDR3 has 13 residues. Here the CDR3 reads CASSRERKETQYF. The CDR3 DNA sequence: TGTGCCAGCAGCCGGGAGAGAAAAGAGACCCAGTACTTC.

This clone appeared a few times. The chain recombines TRBV29-1 with TRBJ1-1; TRBD1 aligns across 7 bases. Germline V gene lookup returns CDR1 SQVTM and CDR2 ANQGSEA. J gave up 1 base and V 5 bases, and 13 bases lay outside the gene matches. CDR3 length: 16 amino acids. The CDR3 region is CSVRAFYRGRNTEAFF. As DNA, the CDR3 is TGCAGCGTTCGGGCTTTCTACAGGGGCCGGAACACTGAAGCTTTCTTT.

The chain is built from TRBV25-1 and TRBJ1-4; maybe TRBD1 (5 bases). The germline CDR1 and CDR2 sequences are MGHDK and SYGVNS. The germline V and J ends were trimmed by 3 bases and 6 bases, with 20 bases remaining between them. CDR3 size: 17 residues. The CDR3 DNA follows: TGTGCCAGCAGTGACTTTTTTAGTGGGGGAGTTTATGAAAAACTGTTTTTT. Amino acids: CASSDFFSGGVYEKLFF.

This chain connects TRBV30 to TRBJ1-3, with 7 positions matching TRBD1. The CDR3 contains 12 residues. Germline CDR1 and CDR2: GTSNPN and SVGIG (reference sequence). With 8 bases clipped from V and 3 bases from J, the junction kept 4 bases outside the gene matches. The CDR3 loop reads CALDRDGNTIYF. The CDR3 bases are TGTGCCCTCGACAGGGATGGAAACACCATATATTTT.

The chain has TRBV9 and TRBJ2-3; 11 bases match TRBD2. The V and J ends lost 3 bases and 2 bases, in that order; junction bases with no gene match: 5. The CDR3 consists of 16 residues. CDR1 and CDR2 from the germline V gene are SGDLS and YYNGEE. The DNA for the CDR3 is TGTGCCAGCAGCGGACTAGCGGGGCGGGCCACAGATACGCAGTATTTT. Its protein is CASSGLAGRATDTQYF.

The chain employs TRBV11-2 and TRBJ1-2; TRBD1 agrees at 10 bases. The V and J ends lost 0 bases and 7 bases, in that order; junction bases with no gene match: 5. The CDR3 contains 15 residues. Germline assignment: CDR1 SGHAT and CDR2 FQNNGV. CDR3 nucleotides: TGTGCCAGCAGCTTAGATCTGGGGACAGGGGTTGGCTACACCTTC. Translation gives CASSLDLGTGVGYTF.

This clone occurred many times. CDR3 sequence (DNA): TGTGCCAGCTCATTTGGACTAGCGGCGGGAGATACGCAGTATTTT. This sequence encodes CASSFGLAAGDTQYF. The chain uses TRBV18 and TRBJ2-3; 10 nucleotides match TRBD2. There are 15 residues in the CDR3. Germline V gives CDR1 KGHSH, CDR2 LQKENI. V was clipped by 5 bases and J by 5 bases; unmatched bases: 7.

The sample holds a few counts of this clone. The DNA for the CDR3 is TGTGCCTGGAGCCGACAGGGAAGCTATGGCTACACCTTC. It yields the protein CAWSRQGSYGYTF. The J gene is TRBJ1-2, the V gene TRBV30; the match to TRBD1 covers 7 bases. CDR1 is GTSNPN and CDR2 is SVGIG in the germline V gene (reference sequence). V lost 3 bases, J lost 4 bases, and 5 bases stayed unmatched. The CDR3 is made up of 13 amino acids.

The rearrangement uses TRBV29-1 and TRBJ2-2; tentatively, D is TRBD1 or TRBD2 (5 bases each). Germline assignment: CDR1 SQVTM and CDR2 ANQGSEA. V was pared by 3 bases and J by 5 bases, with 7 bases between. The CDR3 is 12 amino acids. The CDR3 spells CSVERGTGELFF. The CDR3 DNA is TGCAGCGTTGAGAGGGGAACCGGGGAGCTGTTTTTT.

This clone came up a few times. The CDR3 bases are TGCAGCGTCGCCAAGAGTACCCCGGGGGAAAAACTGTTTTTT. This sequence encodes CSVAKSTPGEKLFF. The chain uses TRBV29-1 and TRBJ1-4, with unresolved D. CDR1 and CDR2 from the germline V gene are SQVTM and ANQGSEA. Trimming took off 6 bases at V and 8 bases at J, with 19 bases between the two ends. This CDR3 has 14 amino acids.

In its sample, this clone was seen a few times. This chain joins TRBV11-2 and TRBJ1-2, with a possible D match to TRBD1 (5 bases). V shed 8 bases and J shed 5 bases, with 18 bases lying between them. The CDR3 loop spans 14 amino acids. Germline lookup yields CDR1 SGHAT and CDR2 FQNNGV. For the CDR3, the DNA is TGTGCCAGCGCTGCCGGGGCCAGTATTTATGGCTACACCTTC. This sequence encodes CASAAGASIYGYTF. Looking up the rest from reference TRBV11-2 and TRBJ1-2 gives the full variable domain: EAGVAQSPRYKIIEKRQSVAFWCNPISGHATLYWYQQILGQGPKLLIQFQNNGVVDDSQLPKDRFSAERLKGVDSTLKIQPAKLEDSAVYLCASAAGASIYGYTFGSGTRLTVV.

J is TRBJ1-5 and V is TRBV7-2; weak D call: TRBD1 (6 bases). V lost 5 bases to trimming and J lost 9 bases, with 14 bases between them. This CDR3 has 13 amino acids. CDR1 and CDR2 (germline): SGHTA, FQGNSA. The CDR3 spells CASSQKGDRPQHF. The DNA for the CDR3 is TGTGCCAGCAGCCAAAAGGGGGATCGGCCCCAGCATTTT.

This clone was recorded a few times. This rearrangement joins TRBV4-3 to TRBJ2-1; 10 bases match TRBD2. The germline V gene encodes CDR1 LGHNA and CDR2 YSLEER. The CDR3 runs 16 residues. The J segment lost 6 bases and the V segment lost 5 bases, leaving 10 bases of the junction unmatched. The CDR3 region has the DNA TGCGCCAGCAGCTCCCGTTTGAGCGGGGGGGCCAATGAGCAGTTCTTC. Its translation is CASSSRLSGGANEQFF.

This sequence joins TRBV18 and TRBJ1-2; the D gene is possibly TRBD1 (5 bases). Germline V gene lookup returns CDR1 KGHSH and CDR2 LQKENI. The V gene lost 2 bases and the J gene lost 4 bases, with 11 bases spanning the gap. The CDR3 spans 14 residues. The CDR3 sequence is CASSPGGTIYGYTF. CDR3 nucleotide sequence: TGTGCCAGCTCACCAGGGGGGACGATCTATGGCTACACCTTC.

This clone was recorded many times. CDR3 sequence reads: CASSSDYNYLNTGELFF. The CDR3 DNA reads as TGTGCCAGCAGCTCGGACTACAATTACCTTAACACCGGGGAGCTGTTTTTT. The V call is TRBV5-4, the J call TRBJ2-2; D may be TRBD2 (6 bases). Germline V lookup: CDR1 SGHNT, CDR2 YYREEE (reference sequence). The CDR3 runs to 17 residues. V was clipped by 3 bases and J by 2 bases, with 17 bases between them. Looking up the rest from reference TRBV5-4 and TRBJ2-2 gives the full variable domain: ETGVTQSPTHLIKTRGQQVTLRCSSQSGHNTVSWYQQALGQGPQFIFQYYREEENGRGNFPPRFSGLQFPNYSSELNVNALELDDSALYLCASSSDYNYLNTGELFFGEGSRLTVL.

The chain recombines TRBV19 with TRBJ2-3, with D maybe TRBD2 (7 bases). Between the trimmed V and J ends, which lost 3 bases and 2 bases, there was a span of 24 bases. Germline CDR1 reads LNHDA; CDR2 reads SQIVND (reference sequence). The CDR3 totals 19 residues. The CDR3 DNA is TGTGCCAGTAGTATGCGGGGCCGGGGGGCAGACCGACCCACAGATACGCAGTATTTT. It specifies CASSMRGRGADRPTDTQYF.

A few counts support this clone. In DNA form, the CDR3 reads TGCGCCAGCAGTGGACAGTCGTACACTGAAGCTTTCTTT. It codes for CASSGQSYTEAFF. The chain links TRBV10-2 to TRBJ1-1; D is perhaps TRBD1 (5 bases). From germline, CDR1 is WSHSY and CDR2 SAAADI. Trimming stripped 4 bases from V and 3 bases from J, with 9 bases between. The CDR3 runs 13 residues.

The chain is built from TRBV28 and TRBJ1-5, with D possibly matching TRBD1 (5 bases). Trimming shortened V by 7 bases and J by 8 bases, and 12 bases separated the two germline ends. The CDR3 extends over 12 amino acids. Germline CDR1 MDHEN, CDR2 SYDVKM. In DNA form, the CDR3 reads TGTGCCAGCAATCCGTCGGGGGAGCCCCAGCATTTT. Translated: CASNPSGEPQHF.